Shown below are 5 T cell receptor beta chains from a single sample sequenced in a study of CD8+ T cells in alopecia areata. RNA was isolated and reverse transcribed to cDNA, the sequencing template. The method was immunoSEQ multiplex PCR; TCRdb's version includes in-frame clones alone and lacks a portion of them. In the table there are tens of thousands of clones, approximately 44% of which are singletons. Sample treatment: oral pan-JAK inhibitor, 5-10 mg twice daily. Sequenced material: CD8+ T cells sorted from blood, taken at approximately week 36, from a patient treated with tofacitinib. The receptors were gathered from a human donor with alopecia areata.

The chain's CDR3 is CSVIGTDELLSYNEQFF. The CDR3 DNA sequence: TGCAGCGTTATTGGGACAGACGAACTTCTATCCTACAATGAGCAGTTCTTC. The genes are TRBV29-1 and TRBJ2-1; 7 nucleotides match TRBD1. The trim removed 5 bases at V and 1 base at J, leaving 14 bases unmatched. The CDR3 contains 17 residues. From germline, CDR1 is SQVTM and CDR2 ANQGSEA.

The chain uses TRBV5-1 and TRBJ2-1, with D unresolved. The germline CDR1 and CDR2 sequences are SGHRS and YFSETQ. Trimming shortened V by 3 bases and J by 0 bases, and 7 bases separated the two germline ends. This CDR3 region has 14 residues. The CDR3 bases are TGCGCCAGCAGCTCCCAGAGCTCCTACAATGAGCAGTTCTTC. Translating it yields CASSSQSSYNEQFF.

The chain couples TRBV29-1 to TRBJ2-7, with D perhaps matching TRBD2 (5 bases). Trimming removed 1 base from V and 6 bases from J, with 13 bases in between. The CDR3 sequence is 13 residues long. Germline V lookup: CDR1 SQVTM, CDR2 ANQGSEA. This chain's CDR3 is CSVEARGGGEQYF. The CDR3 DNA reads TGCAGCGTTGAAGCTCGAGGCGGAGGCGAGCAGTACTTC.

This sequence joins TRBV7-9 and TRBJ2-7, with TRBD2 matching over 11 bases. V trimming: 1 base; J trimming: 1 base; junction bases outside the gene matches: 3. The CDR3 is 16 amino acids. CDR1 and CDR2 from the germline V gene are SEHNR and FQNEAQ (reference sequence). The CDR3 nucleotides read TGTGCCAGCAGCTTAGTGAGACTAGCGGGATCCTACGAGCAGTACTTC. It yields the protein CASSLVRLAGSYEQYF.

This chain links TRBV27 with TRBJ2-5, with D perhaps given as TRBD1 or TRBD2 (5 bases each). This CDR3 has 16 amino acids. CDR1 is MNHEY and CDR2 is SMNVEV in the germline V gene (reference sequence). V was pared by 2 bases and J by 5 bases, with 18 bases between. The CDR3 region has the DNA TGTGCCAGCAGTTTAATCGGGTGGGACGTCCGGGAGACCCAGTACTTC. Translating gives CASSLIGWDVRETQYF.